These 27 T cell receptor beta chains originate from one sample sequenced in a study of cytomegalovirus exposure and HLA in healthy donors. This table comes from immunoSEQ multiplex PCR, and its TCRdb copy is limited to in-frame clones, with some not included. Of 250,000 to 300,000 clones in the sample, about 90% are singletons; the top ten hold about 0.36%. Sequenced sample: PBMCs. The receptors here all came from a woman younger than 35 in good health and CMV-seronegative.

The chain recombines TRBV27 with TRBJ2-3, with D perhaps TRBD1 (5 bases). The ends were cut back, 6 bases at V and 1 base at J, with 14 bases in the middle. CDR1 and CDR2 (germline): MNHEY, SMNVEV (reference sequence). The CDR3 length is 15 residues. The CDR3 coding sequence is TGTGCCAGCAGGACTGACAGATGGGGCACAGATACGCAGTATTTT. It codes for CASRTDRWGTDTQYF.

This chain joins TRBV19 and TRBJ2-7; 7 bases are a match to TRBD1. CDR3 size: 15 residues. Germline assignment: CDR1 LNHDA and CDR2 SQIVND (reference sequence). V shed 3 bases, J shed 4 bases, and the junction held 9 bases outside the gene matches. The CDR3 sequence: CASSISPGQSYEQYF. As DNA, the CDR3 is TGTGCCAGTAGTATCTCACCGGGACAGTCATACGAGCAGTACTTC.

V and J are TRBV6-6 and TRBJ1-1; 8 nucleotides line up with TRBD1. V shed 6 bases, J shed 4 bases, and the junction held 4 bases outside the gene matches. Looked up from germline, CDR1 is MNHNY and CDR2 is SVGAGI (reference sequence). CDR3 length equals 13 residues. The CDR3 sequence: CASSLTGATEAFF. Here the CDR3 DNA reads TGTGCCAGCAGCTTGACAGGGGCCACTGAAGCTTTCTTT.

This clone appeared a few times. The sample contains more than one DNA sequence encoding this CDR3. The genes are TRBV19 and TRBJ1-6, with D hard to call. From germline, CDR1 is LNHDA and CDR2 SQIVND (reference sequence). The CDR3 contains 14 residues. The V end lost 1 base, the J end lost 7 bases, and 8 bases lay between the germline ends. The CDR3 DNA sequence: TGTGCCAGTAGTATAGGTGGTAGCAATTCACCCCTCCACTTT. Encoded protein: CASSIGGSNSPLHF.

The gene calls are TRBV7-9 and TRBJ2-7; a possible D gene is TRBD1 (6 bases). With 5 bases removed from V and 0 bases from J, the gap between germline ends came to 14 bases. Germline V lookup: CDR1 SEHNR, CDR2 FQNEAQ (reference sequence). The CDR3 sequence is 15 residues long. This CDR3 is CASSALDRSSYEQYV. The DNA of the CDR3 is TGTGCCAGCAGCGCACTTGACAGGAGCTCCTACGAGCAGTACGTC.

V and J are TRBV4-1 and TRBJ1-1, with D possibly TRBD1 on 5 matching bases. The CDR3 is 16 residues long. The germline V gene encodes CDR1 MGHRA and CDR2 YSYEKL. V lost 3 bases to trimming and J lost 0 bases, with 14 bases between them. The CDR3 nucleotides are TGCGCCAGCAGCCAGGGCGAGGGGAGGGTGAACACTGAAGCTTTCTTT. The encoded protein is CASSQGEGRVNTEAFF.

Here the CDR3 reads CASSSYSGGAYEQFF. The CDR3 DNA follows: TGTGCCAGCAGTTCCTATAGCGGGGGGGCATATGAGCAGTTCTTC. The chain recombines TRBV6-6 with TRBJ2-1, with TRBD2 matching 11 bases. Looked up from germline, CDR1 is MNHNY and CDR2 is SVGAGI (reference sequence). V was pared by 4 bases and J by 8 bases, with 7 bases of the junction left unmatched. The CDR3 totals 15 residues.

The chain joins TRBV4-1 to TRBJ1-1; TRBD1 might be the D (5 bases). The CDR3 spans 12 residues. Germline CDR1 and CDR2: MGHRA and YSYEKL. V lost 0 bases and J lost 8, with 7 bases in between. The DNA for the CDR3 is TGCGCCAGCAGCCAAGATAAGGGGGAAGCTTTCTTT. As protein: CASSQDKGEAFF.

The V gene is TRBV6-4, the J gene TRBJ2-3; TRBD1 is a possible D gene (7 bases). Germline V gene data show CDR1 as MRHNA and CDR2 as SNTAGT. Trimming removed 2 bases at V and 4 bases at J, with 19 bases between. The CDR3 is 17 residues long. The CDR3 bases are TGTGCCAGCAGTGACCACTATGCCGGAGGGGGCCCAGATACGCAGTATTTT. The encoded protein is CASSDHYAGGGPDTQYF.

Here the CDR3 reads CASSYASFGNTIYF. CDR3 DNA: TGTGCCAGCAGTTACGCAAGTTTCGGGAACACCATATATTTT. The genes are TRBV6-5 and TRBJ1-3, with D hard to call. Germline V gene sequence: CDR1 MNHEY, CDR2 SVGAGI. Trimming removed 2 bases at V and 7 bases at J, with 12 bases between. This CDR3 contains 14 residues.

CDR3 sequence: CARSLDGFPWSNTEAFF. The CDR3 nucleotides are TGTGCCAGAAGCTTGGATGGGTTTCCTTGGAGCAACACTGAAGCTTTCTTT. The V call is TRBV5-3, the J call TRBJ1-1; D remains ambiguous. TRBV5-3 carries the ORF label, with uncertain function. V dropped 0 bases and J dropped 2 bases, with 17 bases sitting between them. The CDR3 is 17 residues long.

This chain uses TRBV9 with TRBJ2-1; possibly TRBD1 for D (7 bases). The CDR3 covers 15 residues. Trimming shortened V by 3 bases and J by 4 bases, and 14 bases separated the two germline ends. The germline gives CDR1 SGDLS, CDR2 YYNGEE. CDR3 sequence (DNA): TGTGCCAGCAGCGCCTCGGGGGACAGTTACAATGAGCAGTTCTTC. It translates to CASSASGDSYNEQFF. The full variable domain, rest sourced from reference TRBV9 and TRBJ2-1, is DSGVTQTPKHLITATGQRVTLRCSPRSGDLSVYWYQQSLDQGLQFLIQYYNGEERAKGNILERFSAQQFPDLHSELNLSSLELGDSALYFCASSASGDSYNEQFFGPGTRLTVL.

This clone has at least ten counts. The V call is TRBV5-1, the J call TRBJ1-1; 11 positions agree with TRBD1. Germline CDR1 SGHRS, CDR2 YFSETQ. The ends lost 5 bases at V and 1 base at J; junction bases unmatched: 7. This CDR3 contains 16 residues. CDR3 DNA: TGCGCCAGCAGGGGACAGGGGGTGTATGGGAACACTGAAGCTTTCTTT. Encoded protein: CASRGQGVYGNTEAFF. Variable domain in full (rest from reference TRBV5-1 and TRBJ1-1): KAGVTQTPRYLIKTRGQQVTLSCSPISGHRSVSWYQQTPGQGLQFLFEYFSETQRNKGNFPGRFSGRQFSNSRSEMNVSTLELGDSALYLCASRGQGVYGNTEAFFGQGTRLTVV.

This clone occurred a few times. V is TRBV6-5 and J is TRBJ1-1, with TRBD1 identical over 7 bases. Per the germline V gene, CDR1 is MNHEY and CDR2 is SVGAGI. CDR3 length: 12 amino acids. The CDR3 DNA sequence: TGTACTCGGGACAGCTTGAACACTGAAGCTTTCTTT. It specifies CTRDSLNTEAFF.

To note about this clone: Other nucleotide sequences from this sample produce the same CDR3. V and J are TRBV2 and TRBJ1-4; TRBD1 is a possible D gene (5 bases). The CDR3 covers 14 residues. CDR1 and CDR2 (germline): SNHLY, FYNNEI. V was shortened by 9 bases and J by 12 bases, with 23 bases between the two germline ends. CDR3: CASRLTVAPHELFF. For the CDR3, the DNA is TGTGCCAGTCGCCTGACAGTGGCTCCTCACGAACTGTTTTTT.

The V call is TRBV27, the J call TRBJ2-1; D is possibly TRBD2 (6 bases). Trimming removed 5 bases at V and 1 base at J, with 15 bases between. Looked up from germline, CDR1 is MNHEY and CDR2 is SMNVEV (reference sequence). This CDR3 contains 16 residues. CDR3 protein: CASSPRGLPSYNEQFF. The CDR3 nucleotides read TGTGCCAGCAGTCCAAGGGGACTCCCATCCTACAATGAGCAGTTCTTC.

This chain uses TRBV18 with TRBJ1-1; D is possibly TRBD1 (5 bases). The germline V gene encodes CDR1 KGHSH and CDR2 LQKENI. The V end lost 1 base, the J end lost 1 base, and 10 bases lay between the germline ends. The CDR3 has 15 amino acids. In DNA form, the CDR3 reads TGTGCCAGCTCACCACGGCAGGGAACGAACACTGAAGCTTTCTTT. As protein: CASSPRQGTNTEAFF.

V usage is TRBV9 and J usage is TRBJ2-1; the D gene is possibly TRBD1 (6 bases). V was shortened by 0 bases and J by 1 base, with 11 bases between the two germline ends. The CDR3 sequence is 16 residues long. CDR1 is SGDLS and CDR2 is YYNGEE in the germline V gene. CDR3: CASSVEGVPSYNEQFF. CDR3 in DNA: TGTGCCAGCAGCGTAGAGGGGGTCCCTTCCTACAATGAGCAGTTCTTC.

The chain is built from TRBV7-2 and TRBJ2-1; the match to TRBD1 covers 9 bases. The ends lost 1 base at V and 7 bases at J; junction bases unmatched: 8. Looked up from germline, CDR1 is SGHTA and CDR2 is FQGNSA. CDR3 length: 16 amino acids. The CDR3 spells CASSLETSGTGNEQFF. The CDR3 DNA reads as TGTGCCAGCAGCTTAGAGACCTCCGGGACAGGGAATGAGCAGTTCTTC.

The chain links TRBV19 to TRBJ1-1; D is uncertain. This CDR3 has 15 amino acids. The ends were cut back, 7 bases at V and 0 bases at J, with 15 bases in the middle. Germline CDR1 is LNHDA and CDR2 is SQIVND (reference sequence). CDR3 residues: CASTPGGTVNTEAFF. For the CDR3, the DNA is TGTGCCAGTACCCCGGGTGGAACGGTGAACACTGAAGCTTTCTTT.

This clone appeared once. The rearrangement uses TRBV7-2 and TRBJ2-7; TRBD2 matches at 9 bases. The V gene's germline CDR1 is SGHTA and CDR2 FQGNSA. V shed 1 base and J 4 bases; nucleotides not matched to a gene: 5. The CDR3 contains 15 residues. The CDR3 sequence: CASSLGSSGGYEQYF. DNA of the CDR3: TGTGCCAGCAGCTTAGGAAGTAGCGGGGGATACGAGCAGTACTTC.

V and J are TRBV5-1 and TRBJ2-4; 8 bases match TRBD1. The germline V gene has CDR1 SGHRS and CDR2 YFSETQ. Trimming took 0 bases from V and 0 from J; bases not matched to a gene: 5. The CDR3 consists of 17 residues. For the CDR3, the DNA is TGCGCCAGCAGCTTGGGGGGACAGGCGGTAGCCAAAAACATTCAGTACTTC. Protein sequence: CASSLGGQAVAKNIQYF.

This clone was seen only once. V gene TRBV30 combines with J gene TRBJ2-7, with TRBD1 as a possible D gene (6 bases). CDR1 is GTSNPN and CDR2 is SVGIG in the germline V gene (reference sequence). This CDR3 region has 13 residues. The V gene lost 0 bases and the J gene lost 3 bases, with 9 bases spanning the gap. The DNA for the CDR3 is TGTGCCTGGAGTGTACAGGGAGTCTACGAGCAGTACTTC. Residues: CAWSVQGVYEQYF.

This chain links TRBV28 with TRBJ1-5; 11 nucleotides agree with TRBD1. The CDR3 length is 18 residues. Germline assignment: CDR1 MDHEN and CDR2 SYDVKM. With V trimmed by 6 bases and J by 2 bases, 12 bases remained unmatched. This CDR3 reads CASRPGAWDRGGNQPQHF. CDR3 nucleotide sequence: TGTGCCAGCAGACCCGGCGCCTGGGACAGGGGGGGCAATCAGCCCCAGCATTTT.

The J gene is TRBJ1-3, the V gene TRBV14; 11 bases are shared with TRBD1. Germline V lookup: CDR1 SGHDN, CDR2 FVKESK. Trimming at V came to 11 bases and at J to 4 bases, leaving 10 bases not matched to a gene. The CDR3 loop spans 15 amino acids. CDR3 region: CASNGQGAGGNTIYF. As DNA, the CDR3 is TGTGCCTCCAACGGACAGGGGGCGGGAGGAAACACCATATATTTT.

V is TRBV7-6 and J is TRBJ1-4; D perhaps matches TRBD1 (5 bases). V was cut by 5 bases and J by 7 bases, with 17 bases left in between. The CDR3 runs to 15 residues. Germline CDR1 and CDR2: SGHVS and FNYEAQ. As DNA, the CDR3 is TGTGCCAGCAGCCCCATCACGGGGGAGACTGAAAAACTGTTTTTT. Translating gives CASSPITGETEKLFF.

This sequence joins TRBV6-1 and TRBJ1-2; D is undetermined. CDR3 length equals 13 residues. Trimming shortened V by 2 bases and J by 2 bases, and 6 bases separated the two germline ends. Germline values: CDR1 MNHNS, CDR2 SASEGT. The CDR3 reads CASSERQNYGYTF. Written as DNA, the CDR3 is TGTGCCAGCAGTGAACGACAAAACTATGGCTACACCTTC.